This T cell receptor beta chain was observed in a study of blood T cell repertoires in COVID-19 (TCRdb year 2020). Broadly, across the study: Samples covering the acute and convalescent phases of COVID-19 were provided by collaborators in the United States, Italy and Spain. The prospective study material was composed of cDNA or gDNA derived from T cells, B-cell-depleted T cells, or PBMCs. Deeply sampled blood TCRbeta repertoires from subjects exposed to, actively infected with, or recovered from COVID-19 were included in the dataset. The repertoires were released in a freely available public database intended as a resource for research on the immune response to SARS-CoV-2. The samples were drawn from two sources: the first 160 participants of the ongoing ImmuneRACE study, and 950 to 1,500 subjects contributed by 6 global collaborators. Sample metadata almost always included a de-identified subject ID, COVID-19 status, age in years and sex. Where available, HLA class I and class II types were obtained from metadata supplied by the sample provider rather than from assay-based typing.

Measured from the cysteine to the phenylalanine, the CDR3 is 15 residues long. Only the CDR3 part of the read is kept: 45 bases, read in frame from the first base. Trimmed from V: 4 bases; trimmed from J: 4 bases; junction bases lacking a gene match: 4. Reading the germline V gene gives CDR1 SGHTA and CDR2 FQGNSA. TCRbeta CDR3 regions were amplified from genomic DNA by means of the immunoSEQ Assay, a bias-controlled multiplex PCR. The study's processing was this. Nucleated cell counts per sample were estimated from amplification of reference gene primers within the assay. To quantify the absolute abundance of each unique TCRbeta CDR3 rearrangement, sequence reads were collapsed and filtered. For each sample, productive Simpson clonality was calculated as the square root of Simpson's diversity index across productive rearrangements. This is the immuneACCESS table as TCRdb keeps it, with only in-frame sequences that have V and J called. A part of the clones is gone; compared with another copy, unresolved V genes explain less than half, and the rest is unexplained. That table furnishes V, J and clone size, whereas the DNA furnished D and trimming. The sample table contains roughly 150,000 clones; only one count was recorded for about 80% of them. The top ten constitute 0.5% to 0.65% of the sample.

Each collaborating institution followed its own protocols to collect whole blood in K2EDTA tubes. Collaborator samples were shipped for TCRbeta analysis as frozen whole blood, isolated PBMCs, or DNA extracted from either sample type. Results and caveats for the whole study, not just this receptor: The quantity of clinical and demographic metadata differed by source and by participant and was supplied without curation.

This clone appeared a single time. Its antigen is still unknown. The record has no base qualities; no much larger clone is one base away. The sequenced material came from peripheral blood. The TCR sequence derives from a man aged 55-75 years with acute or convalescent COVID-19. The chain employs TRBV7-2 and TRBJ2-2, and TRBD2 aligns with 9 junction nucleotides. The nucleotides read TGTGCCAGCAGCTCCGGACTAGCGTTCACCGGGGAGCTGTTTTTT. Translated, this gives CASSSGLAFTGELFF.